Listed here are 19 T cell receptor beta chains from one sample, sequenced in a study of T-cell memory formation after mild COVID-19. MiXCR was run by TCRdb on the 5' RACE reads, yielding one entry per CDR3 protein. This sample carries about 270,000 distinct CDR3 sequences, around 15% of them seen once, and the ten largest clones take roughly 25%. Material for sequencing was PBMCs or a T cell subset sorted from them (not recorded which). Receptors were obtained from a man between 18 and 35 years old who had mild COVID-19 (a few samples of this study predate the infection). Cell type and time point are not known.

The chain has TRBV20-1 and TRBJ2-7; D unresolved. The CDR3 runs to 15 residues. The V gene lost 4 bases and the J gene lost 5 bases, with 21 bases spanning the gap. Germline V gene lookup returns CDR1 DFQATT and CDR2 SNEGSKA (reference sequence). The CDR3 loop reads CSAINPTPPTNEQYF. The CDR3, as DNA: TGCAGTGCTATCAATCCGACCCCCCCTACGAACGAGCAGTACTTC.

This chain joins TRBV4-1 and TRBJ1-1; D gene ambiguous. Trimming left V 4 bases short and J 1 base short, with 13 bases between. The length of the CDR3 is 15 residues. CDR1 is MGHRA, CDR2 YSYEKL, per germline. Here the CDR3 DNA reads TGCGCCAGCAGCCCTCGAAACATAGCGAACACTGAAGCTTTCTTT. Translated, it gives CASSPRNIANTEAFF.

The V gene is TRBV5-5, the J gene TRBJ2-7, with 8 bases matching TRBD1. The CDR3 sequence is 15 residues long. Looked up from germline, CDR1 is SGHKS and CDR2 is YYEKEE (reference sequence). The V and J ends lost 4 bases and 2 bases, in that order; junction bases with no gene match: 8. CDR3 DNA sequence: TGTGCCAGCAGCCTGGGACAGGAGACGACCTACGAGCAGTACGTC. Translated, it gives CASSLGQETTYEQYV.

A few counts support this clonotype. The V and J genes are TRBV20-1 and TRBJ2-3; weak D call: TRBD1 (6 bases). Per the germline V gene, CDR1 is DFQATT and CDR2 is SNEGSKA (reference sequence). With 6 bases removed from V and 5 bases from J, the gap between germline ends came to 18 bases. The CDR3 has 14 residues. CDR3 bases: TGCAGTGCGATACAGGGTAGTTCCGGAGATACGCAGTATTTT. Amino acids: CSAIQGSSGDTQYF.

As to this clonotype: Germline is not matched at one junction end, which may reflect a read error. The rearrangement joins TRBV2 to TRBJ2-3, with D possibly being TRBD2 (5 bases). CDR3 length: 15 amino acids. Germline lookup yields CDR1 SNHLY and CDR2 FYNNEI. CDR3 DNA: TGTTCCAGCATTTTCGGGGAACCAAGCACAGATACGCAGTATTTT. This codes for CSSIFGEPSTDTQYF.

This clonotype was counted between two and nine times. The genes are TRBV4-3 and TRBJ1-6, with no clear D. CDR1 is LGHNA, CDR2 YSLEER, per germline. The V and J ends lost 0 bases and 8 bases respectively, with 11 bases between them. The CDR3 consists of 15 residues. The CDR3 here is CASSQESRLYSPLHF. The CDR3 nucleotides read TGCGCCAGCAGCCAAGAGAGCAGATTGTATTCACCCCTCCACTTT.

There are many counts of this clonotype. The rearrangement links TRBV6-1 to TRBJ2-1; D could derive from TRBD1 or TRBD2 (6 bases each). CDR3 size: 16 residues. Deletions cut 7 bases from V and 3 bases from J, with 19 bases between. Germline loops: CDR1 MNHNS, CDR2 SASEGT. The CDR3 nucleotides read TGTGCCAGCACCGAAAGGGGGGAGACTGACTACAATGAGCAGTTCTTC. It yields the protein CASTERGETDYNEQFF.

The chain carries TRBV5-1 and TRBJ2-3; D remains ambiguous. The CDR3 is 12 amino acids. The germline V gene has CDR1 SGHRS and CDR2 YFSETQ. The germline V and J ends were trimmed by 4 bases and 4 bases, with 7 bases remaining between them. The CDR3 is CASSPESDTQYF. In DNA, the CDR3 is TGCGCCAGCAGCCCGGAGTCAGATACGCAGTATTTT.

This chain joins TRBV9 and TRBJ2-3; TRBD2 matches at 14 bases. V shed 6 bases, J shed 5 bases, and the junction held 5 bases outside the gene matches. This CDR3 has 15 residues. Germline V lookup: CDR1 SGDLS, CDR2 YYNGEE. The DNA for the CDR3 is TGTGCCAGCATTGGACTAGCGGGGGGAGTAGATACGCAGTATTTT. Amino acid sequence: CASIGLAGGVDTQYF.

This sequence joins TRBV20-1 and TRBJ2-1; D is perhaps TRBD1 or TRBD2 (6 bases each). Trimming took 5 bases from V and 7 from J, leaving 21 bases between them. Germline V lookup: CDR1 DFQATT, CDR2 SNEGSKA (reference sequence). The CDR3 runs to 15 residues. The CDR3 spells CSAARNLGGRNEQFF. The CDR3 bases are TGCAGTGCTGCACGTAACTTGGGGGGCAGGAATGAGCAGTTCTTC.

The V and J genes are TRBV11-3 and TRBJ2-2; 7 bases agree with TRBD2. The germline V gene has CDR1 SGHNT and CDR2 YENEEA. The V and J ends lost 5 bases and 7 bases, in that order; junction bases with no gene match: 10. This CDR3 comprises 15 residues. Here the CDR3 DNA reads TGTGCCAGCAGCGCGGGGGTCCAGGGAGTCGGGGAGCTGTTTTTT. Translated: CASSAGVQGVGELFF.

There are a few counts of this clonotype. The rearrangement uses TRBV9 and TRBJ1-2, with a tentative D call TRBD1 (5 bases). The CDR3 has 16 amino acids. CDR1 is SGDLS, CDR2 YYNGEE, per germline. The V and J ends lost 3 bases and 8 bases respectively, with 23 bases between them. For the CDR3, the DNA is TGTGCCAGCAGCGCCGGATTCGGCAGGGCGGTCGACGGCTACACCTTC. Translated: CASSAGFGRAVDGYTF.

This chain uses TRBV7-9 with TRBJ2-1; 9 nucleotides line up with TRBD2. CDR1 is SEHNR and CDR2 is FQNEAQ in the germline V gene (reference sequence). CDR3 length equals 16 residues. With 2 bases clipped from V and 2 bases from J, the junction kept 4 bases outside the gene matches. The CDR3 is CASSLTGGGAYNEQFF. CDR3 bases: TGTGCCAGCAGCTTAACAGGCGGGGGGGCCTACAATGAGCAGTTCTTC.

This clonotype turned up a few times. One end of the junction does not line up with germline, which may come from a read error. The chain couples TRBV7-7 to TRBJ2-5; perhaps TRBD2 as D (6 bases). The CDR3 is made up of 15 amino acids. Germline CDR1 SSHAT, CDR2 FNYEAQ (reference sequence). The CDR3 DNA reads TGTGCTAGCAGCTTAGCTCTGGGGAGGCGAGAGACCCAGTACTTC. Residues: CASSLALGRRETQYF.

This clonotype has a handful of counts. This sequence joins TRBV7-6 and TRBJ1-1, with D hard to call. The ends were cut back, 3 bases at V and 2 bases at J, with 10 bases in the middle. CDR1 is SGHVS, CDR2 FNYEAQ, per germline. CDR3 size: 14 residues. The CDR3 is CASSFPGRNTEAFF. DNA for the CDR3: TGTGCCAGCAGCTTTCCGGGGAGAAACACTGAAGCTTTCTTT.

The V and J genes are TRBV29-1 and TRBJ1-1, with D perhaps TRBD1 (6 bases). Germline CDR1 SQVTM, CDR2 ANQGSEA. Trimming removed 7 bases at V and 1 base at J, with 13 bases between. The CDR3 has 13 residues. CDR3 residues: CSGSATGNTEAFF. In nucleotides, the CDR3 is TGCAGCGGTAGCGCGACAGGGAACACTGAAGCTTTCTTT.

This clonotype occurred a few times. The chain has TRBV5-1 and TRBJ1-1; D not resolved. The CDR3 covers 14 residues. V gave up 4 bases and J gave up 1 base, with 11 bases separating them. The germline CDR1 and CDR2 sequences are SGHRS and YFSETQ. CDR3 amino acids: CASSIQPSNTEAFF. CDR3 in DNA: TGCGCCAGCAGCATACAGCCTTCGAACACTGAAGCTTTCTTT.

This chain links TRBV6-2 or TRBV6-3 with TRBJ2-3, with 7 bases matching TRBD2. The V and J ends lost 2 bases and 2 bases, in that order; junction bases with no gene match: 7. This CDR3 comprises 16 residues. CDR1 is MNHEY and CDR2 is SVGEGT in the germline V gene. In DNA form, the CDR3 reads TGTGCCAGCAGTTACACAAGACTAGCTTCCACAGATACGCAGTATTTT. This translates into CASSYTRLASTDTQYF.

This clonotype was counted between two and nine times. This rearrangement joins TRBV6-5 to TRBJ2-7; TRBD2 aligns across 8 bases. CDR3 size: 15 residues. From germline, CDR1 is MNHEY and CDR2 SVGAGI. With 6 bases clipped from V and 5 bases from J, the junction kept 12 bases outside the gene matches. CDR3 in DNA: TGTGCCAGCAGGCGAGGGAGTAGCGGGGATCACGAGCAGTACGTC. Protein sequence: CASRRGSSGDHEQYV.